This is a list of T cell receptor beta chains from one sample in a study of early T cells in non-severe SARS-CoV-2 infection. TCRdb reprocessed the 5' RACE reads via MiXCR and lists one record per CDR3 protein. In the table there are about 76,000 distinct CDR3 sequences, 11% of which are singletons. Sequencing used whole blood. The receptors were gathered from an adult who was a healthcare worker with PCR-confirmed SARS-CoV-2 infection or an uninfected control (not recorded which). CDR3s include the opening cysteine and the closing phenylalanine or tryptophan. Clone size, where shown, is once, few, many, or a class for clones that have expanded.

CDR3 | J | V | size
CASSLPPPGLEGSEQFF | TRBJ2-1 | TRBV11-2 | many
CASSIVGLAGGDNEQFF | TRBJ2-1 | TRBV19 | -
CASSLGQADRPFF | TRBJ2-1 | TRBV12-3/TRBV12-4 | -
CASSPTWGSNYGYTF | TRBJ1-2 | TRBV7-8 | -
CASSLALAGDTQYF | TRBJ2-3 | TRBV7-9 | -
CASRVGTNYGYTF | TRBJ1-2 | TRBV6-5 | many
CASSDGTDTGELFF | TRBJ2-2 | TRBV6-4 | many
CASSVSPRARTEAFF | TRBJ1-1 | TRBV9 | many
CSVESRARETQYF | TRBJ2-5 | TRBV29-1 | few
CASSLLQGGETQYF | TRBJ2-5 | TRBV27 | few
CASSPPGTGPDEQYF | TRBJ2-7 | TRBV7-9 | few
CASSSGTDTDTQYF | TRBJ2-3 | TRBV5-4 | few
CASAGAYEQYF | TRBJ2-7 | TRBV12-3/TRBV12-4 | -
CASSRGTDLNYGYTF | TRBJ1-2 | TRBV6-6 | many
CSVDGLAGANDNEQFF | TRBJ2-1 | TRBV29-1 | -
CASSRGPMNTEAFF | TRBJ1-1 | TRBV27 | -
CASGRTGDYNEQFF | TRBJ2-1 | TRBV12-5 | few
CAISDVGGSQETQYF | TRBJ2-5 | TRBV10-3 | -
CASSLDREYNEQFF | TRBJ2-1 | TRBV5-1 | few
CASSQRTGGGNTGELFF | TRBJ2-2 | TRBV7-2 | few
CASTPGHRGTEAFF | TRBJ1-1 | TRBV12-3/TRBV12-4 | many
CASTGVGYEQYF | TRBJ2-7 | TRBV10-2 | many
CASTEGQLPNGELFF | TRBJ2-2 | TRBV2 | few
CASSLMGSGGAVDTQYF | TRBJ2-3 | TRBV7-2 | many
CASSPQALWDSDAVTQYF | TRBJ2-3 | TRBV13 | many
CASRLAGESTDTQYF | TRBJ2-3 | TRBV9 | -
CASSQGQGVDYGYTF | TRBJ1-2 | TRBV4-1 | -
CASSHRAAGDNEQFF | TRBJ2-1 | TRBV3-1 | many
CAWSAPTGWSEKLFF | TRBJ1-4 | TRBV30 | many
CASSYSLRGGQETQYF | TRBJ2-5 | TRBV6-2/TRBV6-3 | -
CASSTRQGSDEQYF | TRBJ2-7 | TRBV9 | few
CASSPRGVTPYEQYF | TRBJ2-7 | TRBV4-1 | many
CASSLYGEGQPQHF | TRBJ1-5 | TRBV5-1 | many
CASLLGTSSTGELFF | TRBJ2-2 | TRBV21-1 | many
CSVDKSSGVQETQYF | TRBJ2-5 | TRBV29-1 | once
CASSPTGLITDTQYF | TRBJ2-3 | TRBV7-2 | -
CASSPPGQLQETQYF | TRBJ2-5 | TRBV11-2 | -
CASSRFSGEMDSPLHF | TRBJ1-6 | TRBV18 | -
CAIKDTQETQYF | TRBJ2-5 | TRBV2 | -